The clone carrying this TCR beta chain was observed a handful of times. Using RNA transcripts as the source, TCR beta CDR3 regions were amplified. HTBI primers were the set used in a first-round RT-PCR of the TCR CDR3. TCRdb called the multiplex PCR reads again in MiXCR, with one record for every CDR3 protein. This repertoire shows approximately 610,000 distinct CDR3 sequences, roughly 15% found once; its top ten account for roughly 4.5%. Looked up from germline, CDR1 is LGHNA and CDR2 is YSLEER. The germline V and J ends were trimmed by 3 bases and 5 bases, with 4 bases remaining between them. This CDR3 has 12 amino acids. Clinical Activity Scores of at least 3, NOSPECS grades of at least 4 and durations under 3 months characterized ophthalmopathy patients. The entry originates in a study of T cells in Graves' hyperthyroidism and ophthalmopathy.

The V and J genes are TRBV4-3 and TRBJ2-2; D is ambiguous. The sequencing input was blood. This clonotype originated in a woman between 35 and 50 years old with Graves' ophthalmopathy. The CDR3 here is CASSHLTGELFF. CDR3 bases: TGCGCCAGCAGCCACCTAACCGGGGAGCTGTTTTTT.